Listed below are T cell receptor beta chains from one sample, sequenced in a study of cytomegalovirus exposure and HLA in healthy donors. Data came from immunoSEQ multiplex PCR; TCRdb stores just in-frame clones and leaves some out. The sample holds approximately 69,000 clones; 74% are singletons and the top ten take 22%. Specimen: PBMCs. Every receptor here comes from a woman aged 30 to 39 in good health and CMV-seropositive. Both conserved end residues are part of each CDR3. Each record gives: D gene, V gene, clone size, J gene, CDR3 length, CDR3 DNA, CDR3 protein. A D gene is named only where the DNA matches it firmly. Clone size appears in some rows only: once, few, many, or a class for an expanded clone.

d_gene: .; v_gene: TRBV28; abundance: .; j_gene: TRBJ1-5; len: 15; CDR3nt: TGTGCCAGCAGTTTCCCCGGGGGGGGACCGCCAGCCCAGCATTTT; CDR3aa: CASSFPGGGPPAQHF
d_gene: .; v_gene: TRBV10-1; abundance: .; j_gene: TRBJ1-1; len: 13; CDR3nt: TGCGCCAGCAGTGAACAGGGTTACACTGAAGCTTTCTTT; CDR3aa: CASSEQGYTEAFF
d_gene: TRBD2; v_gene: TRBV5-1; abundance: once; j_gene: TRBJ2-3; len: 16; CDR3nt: TGCGCCAGCAGCTTTGGGACTAGCGGGCTCACAGATACGCAGTATTTT; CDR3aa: CASSFGTSGLTDTQYF
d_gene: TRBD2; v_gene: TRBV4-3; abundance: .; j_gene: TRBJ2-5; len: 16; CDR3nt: TGCGCCAGCAGCCAAGTTACTAGCGGGAGAGCGGAGACCCAGTACTTC; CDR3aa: CASSQVTSGRAETQYF
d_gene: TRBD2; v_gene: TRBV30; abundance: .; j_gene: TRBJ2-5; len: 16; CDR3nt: TGTGCCTGGAGAGGAGGCAGCGGGACTAGCGGAGGGGTCGAGTACTTC; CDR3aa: CAWRGGSGTSGGVEYF
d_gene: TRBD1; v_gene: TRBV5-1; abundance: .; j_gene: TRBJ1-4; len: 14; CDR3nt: TGCGCCAGCAGCTTGTCAGGGGGAGATGAAAAACTGTTTTTT; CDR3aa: CASSLSGGDEKLFF
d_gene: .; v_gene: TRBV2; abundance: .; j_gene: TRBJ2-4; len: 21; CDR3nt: TGTGCCAGCATTCCTGGGACAGGGGGTACTAGCGGGGTCCCAGCCAAAAACATTCAGTACTTC; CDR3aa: CASIPGTGGTSGVPAKNIQYF
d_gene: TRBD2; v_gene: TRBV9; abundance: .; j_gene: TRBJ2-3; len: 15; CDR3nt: TGTGCCAGCAGCGTCTCGGGCGGACTAGCGGATACGCAGTATTTT; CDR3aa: CASSVSGGLADTQYF
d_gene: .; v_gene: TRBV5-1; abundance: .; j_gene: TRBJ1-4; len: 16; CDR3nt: TGCGCCAGCAGCTCGGGGGACGTTGCAACTAATGAAAAACTGTTTTTT; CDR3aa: CASSSGDVATNEKLFF
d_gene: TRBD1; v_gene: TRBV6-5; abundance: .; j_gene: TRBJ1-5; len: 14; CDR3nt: TGTGCCAGCAGTTCCAACGACAGGGATCAGCCCCAGCATTTT; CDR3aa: CASSSNDRDQPQHF
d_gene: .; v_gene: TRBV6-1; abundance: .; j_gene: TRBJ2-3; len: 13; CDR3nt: TGTGCCAGCAGTCTGCAGGGACAAGATACGCAGTATTTT; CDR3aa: CASSLQGQDTQYF
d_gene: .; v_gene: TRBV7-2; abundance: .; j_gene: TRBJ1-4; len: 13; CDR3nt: TGTGCCAGCACCCGGGATCTTAATGAAAAACTGTTTTTT; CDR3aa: CASTRDLNEKLFF
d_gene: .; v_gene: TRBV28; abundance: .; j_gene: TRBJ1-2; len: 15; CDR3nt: TGTGCCAGCAGTCTACGATTGACAGGTCACTCTGGCTACACCTTC; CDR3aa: CASSLRLTGHSGYTF
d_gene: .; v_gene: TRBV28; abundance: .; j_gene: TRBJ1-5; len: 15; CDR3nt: TGTGCCAGCAGCCAGAGAGGGCAGGGCAATCAGCCCCAGCATTTT; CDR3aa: CASSQRGQGNQPQHF
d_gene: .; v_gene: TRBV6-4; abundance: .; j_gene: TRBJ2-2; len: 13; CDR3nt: TGTGCCAGCAGCCGGGACTTCACCGGGGAGCTGTTTTTT; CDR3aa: CASSRDFTGELFF
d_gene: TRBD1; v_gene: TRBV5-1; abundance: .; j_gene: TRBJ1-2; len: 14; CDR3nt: TGCGCCAGCAGCGAGATGGGACAGGTGGATGGCTACACCTTC; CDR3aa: CASSEMGQVDGYTF
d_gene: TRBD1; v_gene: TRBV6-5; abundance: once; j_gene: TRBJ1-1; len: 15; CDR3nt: TGTGCCAGCAGTTCCACAGGGGGAGGTATCACTGAAGCTTTCTTT; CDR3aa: CASSSTGGGITEAFF
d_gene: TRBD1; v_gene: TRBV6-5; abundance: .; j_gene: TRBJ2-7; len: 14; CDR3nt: TGTGCCAGCAGCCGACGACAGGGTACGGGAGAGCAGTACTTC; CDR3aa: CASSRRQGTGEQYF
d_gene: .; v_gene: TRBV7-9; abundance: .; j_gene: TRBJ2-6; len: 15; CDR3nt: TGTGCCAGCAGCTTAATCCTCTCTGGGGCCAACGTCCTGACTTTC; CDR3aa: CASSLILSGANVLTF
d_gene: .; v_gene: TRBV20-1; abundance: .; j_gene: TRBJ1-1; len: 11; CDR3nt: TGCAGTGCTAACGACAGGAGTGAAGCTTTCTTT; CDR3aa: CSANDRSEAFF
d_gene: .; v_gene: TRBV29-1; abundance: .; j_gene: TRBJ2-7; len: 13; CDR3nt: TGCAGCGTCGGATCTTCAGGAACCTCCGAGCAGTACTTC; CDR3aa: CSVGSSGTSEQYF
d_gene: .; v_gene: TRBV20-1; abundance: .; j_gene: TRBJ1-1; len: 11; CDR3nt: TGCAGTGCTCGCGGGGGGACTGAAGCTTTCTTT; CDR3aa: CSARGGTEAFF
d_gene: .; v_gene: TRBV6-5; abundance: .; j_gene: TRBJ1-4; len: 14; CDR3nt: TGTGCCAGCAGTTACTCGTGGCAGGGCGAAAAACTGTTTTTT; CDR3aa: CASSYSWQGEKLFF
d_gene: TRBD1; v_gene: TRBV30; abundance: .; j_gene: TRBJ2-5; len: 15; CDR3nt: TGTGCCTGGAGCCCCGGGACAGGGGGGAAAGAGACCCAGTACTTC; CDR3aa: CAWSPGTGGKETQYF
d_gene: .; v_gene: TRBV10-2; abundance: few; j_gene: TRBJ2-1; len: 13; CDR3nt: TGCGCCAGCAGTGAGCGGGAGAACAATGAGCAGTTCTTC; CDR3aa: CASSERENNEQFF